These 5 T cell receptor beta chains share one sample of origin, sequenced in a study of prognosis after radiotherapy for stage I lung cancer. TCR beta CDR3 amplification from genomic DNA was performed by two-round multiplex PCR. Amplification during the initial PCR round employed primers specific to each TRBV and TRBJ gene. TCRdb itself ran the multiplex PCR reads through MiXCR, one entry per CDR3 protein. This repertoire shows approximately 23,000 distinct CDR3 sequences, approximately 42% found once; its top ten account for about 56%. Here the sequenced sample was PBMCs, taken before or after stereotactic body radiation therapy (not recorded which). These receptors came from a donor aged 50 or older with non-small cell lung cancer.

A remark on this clonotype: Only one base separates this from a far larger clonotype, so it likely reflects a read error. The chain combines TRBV6-4 with TRBJ1-1; no definite D call. The CDR3 has 13 residues. Germline CDR1 reads MRHNA; CDR2 reads SNTAGT. CDR3 nucleotide sequence: TGTGCCAGCAGTTATTCGGGGTCCCTTGAAGCTTTGTTT. This codes for CASSYSGSLEALF.

The chain employs TRBV25-1 and TRBJ2-7; D uncertain. The CDR3 extends over 13 amino acids. Per the germline V gene, CDR1 is MGHDK and CDR2 is SYGVNS. CDR3 nucleotides: TGTTTCAGCAGTGAATACTTGGACTACGAGCAGTACTTC. Its protein is CFSSEYLDYEQYF.

Comment on this clonotype: The CDR3 carries no conserved terminal phenylalanine or tryptophan, so it likely arises from a read error. The chain couples TRBV12-3 or TRBV12-4 to TRBJ2-3; possible D gene TRBD2, 6 bases. The CDR3 is 16 amino acids. V was clipped by 6 bases and J by 5 bases, with 21 bases between them. DNA of the CDR3: TGTGCCAGCAGGCCCTCCGCTGGAGGGTTCGGAGATACGCAGTATTTG. This encodes CASRPSAGGFGDTQYL.

Ten or more counts support this clonotype. The chain combines TRBV7-2 with TRBJ2-7, with D perhaps TRBD1 or TRBD2 (5 bases each). Trimming pared 1 base from V and 2 bases from J, leaving 9 bases between. This CDR3 spans 14 amino acids. Germline CDR1 and CDR2: SGHTA and FQGNSA. The CDR3, as DNA: TGTGCCAGCAGCTTAGGGACGGGACCCTACGAGCAGTACTTC. Its protein is CASSLGTGPYEQYF.

This clonotype was seen ten or more times. The chain couples TRBV28 to TRBJ2-7, with D possibly called TRBD1 or TRBD2 (5 bases each). CDR1 is MDHEN and CDR2 is SYDVKM in the germline V gene. The CDR3 has 13 residues. Deletions cut 6 bases from V and 7 bases from J, with 16 bases between. CDR3 protein: CASSRRDPSEQYF. CDR3 DNA: TGTGCCAGCAGCCGCCGGGACCCCTCGGAGCAGTACTTC.